This TCR beta chain was obtained from a study of cytomegalovirus exposure and HLA in healthy donors. Trimming left V 4 bases short and J 6 bases short, with 11 bases between. Per germline, CDR1 SGDLS and CDR2 YYNGEE. The CDR3 is made up of 13 amino acids. The assay was immunoSEQ multiplex PCR, and TCRdb's table has in-frame clones only and misses some. This table holds 110,000 or so clones, more than 70% found once. The clonotype comes from a woman aged 18-29 years in good health and CMV-seronegative. The chain combines TRBV9 with TRBJ1-5, with unresolved D. The source material was PBMCs. The CDR3 DNA reads as TGTGCCAGCAGCCGGATTGCGGGTCAGCCCCAGCATTTT. Protein: CASSRIAGQPQHF.